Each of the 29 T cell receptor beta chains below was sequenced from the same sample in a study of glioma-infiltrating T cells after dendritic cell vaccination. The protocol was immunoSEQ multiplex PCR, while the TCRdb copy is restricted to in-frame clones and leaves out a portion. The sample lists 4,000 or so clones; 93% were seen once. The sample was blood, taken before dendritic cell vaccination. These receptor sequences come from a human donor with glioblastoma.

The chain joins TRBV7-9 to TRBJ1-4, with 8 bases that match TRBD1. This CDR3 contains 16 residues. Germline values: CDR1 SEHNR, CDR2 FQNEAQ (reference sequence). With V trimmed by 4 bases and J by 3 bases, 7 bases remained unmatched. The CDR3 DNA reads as TGTGCCAGCAGCTCACAGGGGGGGCTGGCTAATGAAAAACTGTTTTTT. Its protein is CASSSQGGLANEKLFF.

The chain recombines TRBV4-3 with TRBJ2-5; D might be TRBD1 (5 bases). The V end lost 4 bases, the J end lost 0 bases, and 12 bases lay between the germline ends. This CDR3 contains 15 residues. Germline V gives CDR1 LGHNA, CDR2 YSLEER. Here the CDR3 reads CASSPGSWYQETQYF. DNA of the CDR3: TGCGCCAGCAGCCCAGGGTCTTGGTACCAAGAGACCCAGTACTTC.

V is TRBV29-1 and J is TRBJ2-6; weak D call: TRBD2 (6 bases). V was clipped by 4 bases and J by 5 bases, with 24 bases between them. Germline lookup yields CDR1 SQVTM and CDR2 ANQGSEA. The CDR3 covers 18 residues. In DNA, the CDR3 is TGCAGCGTTGTCAAGGTACTAGCATACAAAAGTCGGGCCAACGTCCTGACTTTC. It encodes CSVVKVLAYKSRANVLTF.

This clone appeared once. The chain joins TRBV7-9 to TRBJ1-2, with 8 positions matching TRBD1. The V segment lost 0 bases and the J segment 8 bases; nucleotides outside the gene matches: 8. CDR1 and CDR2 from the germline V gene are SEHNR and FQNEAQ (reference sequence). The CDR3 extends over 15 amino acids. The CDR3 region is CASSLAPPGGGGYTF. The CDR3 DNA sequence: TGTGCCAGCAGCTTAGCCCCCCCAGGGGGCGGGGGCTACACCTTC. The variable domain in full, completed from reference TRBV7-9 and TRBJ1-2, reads DTGVSQNPRHKITKRGQNVTFRCDPISEHNRLYWYRQTLGQGPEFLTYFQNEAQLEKSRLLSDRFSAERPKGSFSTLEIQRTEQGDSAMYLCASSLAPPGGGGYTFGSGTRLTVV.

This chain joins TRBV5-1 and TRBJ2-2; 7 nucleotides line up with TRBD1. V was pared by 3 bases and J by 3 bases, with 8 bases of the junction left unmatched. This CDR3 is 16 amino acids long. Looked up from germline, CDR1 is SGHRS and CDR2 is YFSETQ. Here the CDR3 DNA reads TGCGCCAGCAGCTCCTACGACAGGGTGGACACCGGGGAGCTGTTTTTT. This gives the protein CASSSYDRVDTGELFF.

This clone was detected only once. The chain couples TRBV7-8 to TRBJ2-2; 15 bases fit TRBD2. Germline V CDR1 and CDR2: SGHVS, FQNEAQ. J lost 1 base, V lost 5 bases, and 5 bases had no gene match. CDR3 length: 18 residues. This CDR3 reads CASSPPGLAGGNTGELFF. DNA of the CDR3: TGTGCCAGCAGCCCTCCGGGACTAGCGGGAGGGAACACCGGGGAGCTGTTTTTT.

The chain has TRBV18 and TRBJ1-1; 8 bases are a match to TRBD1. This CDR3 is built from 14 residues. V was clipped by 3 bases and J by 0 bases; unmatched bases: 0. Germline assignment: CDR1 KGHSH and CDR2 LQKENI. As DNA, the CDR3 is TGTGCCAGCTCACCGGGACAGGTGAACACTGAAGCTTTCTTT. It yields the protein CASSPGQVNTEAFF.

CDR3 amino acids: CASSSGEGGANVLTF. The CDR3 DNA reads as TGTGCCAGCAGCTCAGGGGAGGGTGGGGCCAACGTCCTGACTTTC. The chain recombines TRBV7-2 with TRBJ2-6, with D perhaps TRBD2 (7 bases). The CDR3 spans 15 residues. CDR1 and CDR2 (germline): SGHTA, FQGNSA. Deletions cut 4 bases from V and 3 bases from J, with 10 bases between.

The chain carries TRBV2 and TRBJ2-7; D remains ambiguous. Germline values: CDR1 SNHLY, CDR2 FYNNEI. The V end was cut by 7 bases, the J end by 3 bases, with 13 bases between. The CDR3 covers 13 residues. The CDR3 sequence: CASNPVGDYEQYF. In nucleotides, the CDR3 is TGTGCCAGCAACCCCGTTGGAGACTACGAGCAGTACTTC.

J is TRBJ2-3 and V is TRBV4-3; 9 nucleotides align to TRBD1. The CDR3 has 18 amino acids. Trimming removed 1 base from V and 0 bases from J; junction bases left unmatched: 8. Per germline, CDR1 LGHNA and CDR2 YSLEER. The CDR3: CASSQARTGDYSTDTQYF. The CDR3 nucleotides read TGCGCCAGCAGCCAAGCCAGGACAGGGGATTATAGCACAGATACGCAGTATTTT.

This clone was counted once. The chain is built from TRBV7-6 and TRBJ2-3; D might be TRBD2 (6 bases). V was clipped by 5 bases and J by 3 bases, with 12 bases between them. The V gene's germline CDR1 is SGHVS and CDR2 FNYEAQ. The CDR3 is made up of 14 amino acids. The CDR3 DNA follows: TGTGCCAGCAGCCCTATCGGGGGAACAGATACGCAGTATTTT. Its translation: CASSPIGGTDTQYF.

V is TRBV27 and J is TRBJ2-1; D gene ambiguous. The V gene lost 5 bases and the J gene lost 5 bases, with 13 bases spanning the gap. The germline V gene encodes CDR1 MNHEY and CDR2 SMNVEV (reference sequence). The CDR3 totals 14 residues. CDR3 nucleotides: TGTGCCAGCAGTAATTTTCCTGTTAACAATGAGCAGTTCTTC. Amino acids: CASSNFPVNNEQFF.

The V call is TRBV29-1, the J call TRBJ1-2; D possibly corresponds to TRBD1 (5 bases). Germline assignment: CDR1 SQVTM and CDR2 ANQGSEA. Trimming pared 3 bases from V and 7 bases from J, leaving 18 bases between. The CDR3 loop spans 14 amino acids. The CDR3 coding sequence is TGCAGCGTTGACCGGGAAGGTCGGGGGTCTGGCTACACCTTC. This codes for CSVDREGRGSGYTF. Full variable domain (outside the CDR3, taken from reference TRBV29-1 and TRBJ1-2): SAVISQKPSRDICQRGTSLTIQCQVDSQVTMMFWYRQQPGQSLTLIATANQGSEATYESGFVIDKFPISRPNLTFSTLTVSNMSPEDSSIYLCSVDREGRGSGYTFGSGTRLTVV.

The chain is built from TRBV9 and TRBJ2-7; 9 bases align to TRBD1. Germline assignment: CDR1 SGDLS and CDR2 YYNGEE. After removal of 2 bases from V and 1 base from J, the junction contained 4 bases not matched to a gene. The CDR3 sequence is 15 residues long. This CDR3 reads CASSVSGQGSYEQYF. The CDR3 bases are TGTGCCAGCAGCGTCTCGGGACAGGGTTCCTACGAGCAGTACTTC. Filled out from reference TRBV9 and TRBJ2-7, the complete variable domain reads DSGVTQTPKHLITATGQRVTLRCSPRSGDLSVYWYQQSLDQGLQFLIQYYNGEERAKGNILERFSAQQFPDLHSELNLSSLELGDSALYFCASSVSGQGSYEQYFGPGTRLTVT.

The CDR3 loop is CASRPRDSYNSPLHF. The CDR3 DNA follows: TGTGCCAGCAGACCGCGAGACTCCTATAATTCACCCCTCCACTTT. The chain couples TRBV7-9 to TRBJ1-6; D gene uncertain. The CDR3 covers 15 residues. Germline V lookup: CDR1 SEHNR, CDR2 FQNEAQ (reference sequence). Deletions cut 6 bases from V and 0 bases from J, with 9 bases between.

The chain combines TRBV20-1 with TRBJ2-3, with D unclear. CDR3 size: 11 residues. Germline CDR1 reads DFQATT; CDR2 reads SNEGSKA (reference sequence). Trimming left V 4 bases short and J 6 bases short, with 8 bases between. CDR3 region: CSANRRDTQYF. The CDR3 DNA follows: TGCAGTGCTAACAGAAGGGATACGCAGTATTTT.

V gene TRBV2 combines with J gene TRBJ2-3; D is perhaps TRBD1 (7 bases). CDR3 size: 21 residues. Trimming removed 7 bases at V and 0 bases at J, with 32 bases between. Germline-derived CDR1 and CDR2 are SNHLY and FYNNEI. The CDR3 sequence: CASIYNPTGIVGGLSTDTQYF. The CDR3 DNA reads TGTGCCAGCATCTACAACCCGACAGGGATCGTGGGAGGACTAAGCACAGATACGCAGTATTTT.

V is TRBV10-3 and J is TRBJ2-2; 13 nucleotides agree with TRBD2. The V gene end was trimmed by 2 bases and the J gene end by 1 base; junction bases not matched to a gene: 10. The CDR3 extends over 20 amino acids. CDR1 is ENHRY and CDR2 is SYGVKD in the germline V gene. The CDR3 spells CAISETQGLAGRENTGELFF. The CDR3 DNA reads TGTGCCATCAGTGAGACCCAGGGACTAGCGGGAAGGGAGAACACCGGGGAGCTGTTTTTT.

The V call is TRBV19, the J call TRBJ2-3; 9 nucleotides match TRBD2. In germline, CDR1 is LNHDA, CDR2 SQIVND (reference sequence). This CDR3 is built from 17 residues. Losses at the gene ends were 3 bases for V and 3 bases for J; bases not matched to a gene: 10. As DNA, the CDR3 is TGTGCCAGTAGTATCGGCGGGAGGGGGACGAGTACAGATACGCAGTATTTT. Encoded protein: CASSIGGRGTSTDTQYF.

This CDR3 reads CASSPGTGGSGNTIYF. The CDR3 coding sequence is TGTGCCAGCAGCCCTGGGACAGGGGGCTCTGGAAACACCATATATTTT. The rearrangement uses TRBV9 and TRBJ1-3; 11 nucleotides line up with TRBD1. CDR1 and CDR2 from the germline V gene are SGDLS and YYNGEE. Trimming at V came to 4 bases and at J to 0 bases, leaving 3 bases not matched to a gene. This CDR3 region has 16 residues.

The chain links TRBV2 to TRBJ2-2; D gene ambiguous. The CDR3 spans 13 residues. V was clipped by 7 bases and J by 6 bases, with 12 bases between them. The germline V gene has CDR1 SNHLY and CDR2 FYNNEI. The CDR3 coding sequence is TGTGCCAGCATCGGCCACCGGGCCGGGGAGCTGTTTTTT. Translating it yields CASIGHRAGELFF. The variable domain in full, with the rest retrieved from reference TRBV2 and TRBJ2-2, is EPEVTQTPSHQVTQMGQEVILRCVPISNHLYFYWYRQILGQKVEFLVSFYNNEISEKSEIFDDQFSVERPDGSNFTLKIRSTKLEDSAMYFCASIGHRAGELFFGEGSRLTVL.

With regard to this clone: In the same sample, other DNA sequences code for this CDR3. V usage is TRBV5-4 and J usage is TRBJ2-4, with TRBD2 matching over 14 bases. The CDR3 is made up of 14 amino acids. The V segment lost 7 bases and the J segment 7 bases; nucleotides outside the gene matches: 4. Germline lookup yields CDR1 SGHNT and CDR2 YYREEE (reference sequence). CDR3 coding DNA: TGTGCCAGCCGACTAGCGGGAGGGCCTAACATTCAGTACTTC. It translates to CASRLAGGPNIQYF.

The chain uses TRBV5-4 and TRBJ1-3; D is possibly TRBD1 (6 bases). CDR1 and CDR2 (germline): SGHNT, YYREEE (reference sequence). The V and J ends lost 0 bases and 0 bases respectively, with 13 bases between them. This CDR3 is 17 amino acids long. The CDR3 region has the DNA TGTGCCAGCAGCTTGGCCGGTACAGGGACCTCTGGAAACACCATATATTTT. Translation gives CASSLAGTGTSGNTIYF.

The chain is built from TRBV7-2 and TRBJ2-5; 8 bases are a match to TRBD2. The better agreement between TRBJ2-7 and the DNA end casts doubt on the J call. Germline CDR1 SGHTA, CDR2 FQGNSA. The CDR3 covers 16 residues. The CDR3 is CASSSWGGRRSYEQYF. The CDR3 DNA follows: TGTGCCAGCAGCTCCTGGGGCGGGAGGCGCTCCTACGAGCAGTACTTC.

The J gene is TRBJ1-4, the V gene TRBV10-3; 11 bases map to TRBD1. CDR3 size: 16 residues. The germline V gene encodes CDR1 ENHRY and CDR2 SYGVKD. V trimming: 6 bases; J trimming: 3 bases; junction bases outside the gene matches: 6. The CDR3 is CAISRTGGLANEKLFF. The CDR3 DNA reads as TGTGCCATCAGCCGGACAGGGGGCCTCGCTAATGAAAAACTGTTTTTT.

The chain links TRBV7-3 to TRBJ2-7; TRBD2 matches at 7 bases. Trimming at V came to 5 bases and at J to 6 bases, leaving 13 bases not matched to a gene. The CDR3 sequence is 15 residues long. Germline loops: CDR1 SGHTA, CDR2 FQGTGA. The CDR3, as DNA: TGTGCCAGCAGCCCACCCGGGCGGGAGAGAGGCGAGCAGTACTTC. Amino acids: CASSPPGRERGEQYF.

CDR3 region: CASSLSAGGRYEQYF. Written as DNA, the CDR3 is TGTGCCAGCAGTTTGTCTGCGGGAGGGCGCTACGAGCAGTACTTC. The J gene is TRBJ2-7, the V gene TRBV28, with 9 bases lining up with TRBD2. The CDR3 has 15 amino acids. The V gene's germline CDR1 is MDHEN and CDR2 SYDVKM. With 3 bases clipped from V and 3 bases from J, the junction kept 6 bases outside the gene matches.

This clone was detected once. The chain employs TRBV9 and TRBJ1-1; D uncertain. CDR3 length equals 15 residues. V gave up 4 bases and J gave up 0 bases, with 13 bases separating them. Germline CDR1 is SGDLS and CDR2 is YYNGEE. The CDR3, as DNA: TGTGCCAGCAGCCCGCCGGGAAATATGAACACTGAAGCTTTCTTT. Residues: CASSPPGNMNTEAFF.

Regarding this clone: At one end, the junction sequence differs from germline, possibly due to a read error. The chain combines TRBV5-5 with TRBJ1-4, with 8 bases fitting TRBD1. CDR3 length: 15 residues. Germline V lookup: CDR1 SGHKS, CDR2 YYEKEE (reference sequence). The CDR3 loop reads CASILTGDTNEKLFF. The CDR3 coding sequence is TGTGCCAGCATCTTGACAGGGGATACTAATGAAAAACTGTTTTTT.